The 28 T cell receptor beta chains presented below share a single source sample, sequenced in a study of blood T cell repertoires in COVID-19. Sequencing used immunoSEQ multiplex PCR; TCRdb keeps in-frame clones, though not all of them. The sample has about 250,000 clones, around 83% seen once; the top ten hold 5%. Sequenced: PBMCs or T cells enriched from blood (not recorded which). The receptors here all came from a man between 40 and 49 years old who had been exposed to COVID-19.

The CDR3 here is CASSTQGSYNEQFF. The CDR3 DNA sequence: TGTGCCAGCAGTACCCAGGGATCCTACAATGAGCAGTTCTTC. The genes are TRBV6-5 and TRBJ2-1; tentatively, D is TRBD1 (5 bases). Per the germline V gene, CDR1 is MNHEY and CDR2 is SVGAGI. The CDR3 has 14 residues. With 5 bases removed from V and 1 base from J, the gap between germline ends came to 9 bases.

The genes are TRBV19 and TRBJ1-2; no clear D gene. The CDR3 spans 13 residues. CDR1 and CDR2 (germline): LNHDA, SQIVND (reference sequence). V lost 1 base to trimming and J lost 8 bases, with 11 bases between them. The CDR3 is CASSIASGEGYTF. DNA of the CDR3: TGTGCCAGTAGTATAGCATCCGGGGAGGGCTACACCTTC.

The genes are TRBV10-3 and TRBJ2-1, with D maybe TRBD2 (6 bases). CDR1 ENHRY and CDR2 SYGVKD come from the germline V gene. CDR3 length: 13 amino acids. The V end lost 6 bases, the J end lost 9 bases, and 15 bases lay between the germline ends. The CDR3, as DNA: TGTGCCATCAGCGGACTACAAGGAGGTGAGCAGTTCTTC. Its protein is CAISGLQGGEQFF.

The chain links TRBV5-3 to TRBJ2-7; 7 bases line up with TRBD2. TRBV5-3 counts as an open reading frame of uncertain function. The junction had 10 bases not matched to a gene; V was cut back by 4 bases and J by 6 bases. This CDR3 region has 14 residues. This CDR3 is CARSHPLAGLEQYF. The CDR3 region has the DNA TGTGCCAGAAGCCATCCCTTAGCGGGTCTCGAGCAGTACTTC.

The chain joins TRBV15 to TRBJ2-7; D may be TRBD2 (6 bases). Germline CDR1 is LNHNV and CDR2 is YYDKDF (reference sequence). The CDR3 is made up of 14 amino acids. Trimming took 3 bases from V and 4 from J, leaving 13 bases between them. The CDR3 region has the DNA TGTGCCACCAGCAGCGGGAGTCGCGGATACGAGCAGTACTTC. Translation: CATSSGSRGYEQYF.

This chain links TRBV30 with TRBJ2-7; 7 positions match TRBD2. V lost 0 bases to trimming and J lost 5 bases; unmatched junction nucleotides: 13. Germline-derived CDR1 and CDR2 are GTSNPN and SVGIG (reference sequence). The CDR3 consists of 16 residues. DNA for the CDR3: TGTGCCTGGAGTGTACTAGGCGGGAGAGTAAATAACGAGCAGTACTTC. This translates into CAWSVLGGRVNNEQYF. Using reference TRBV30 and TRBJ2-7 for the parts outside the CDR3, the full variable domain is SQTIHQWPATLVQPVGSPLSLECTVEGTSNPNLYWYRQAAGRGLQLLFYSVGIGQISSEVPQNLSASRPQDRQFILSSKKLLLSDSGFYLCAWSVLGGRVNNEQYFGPGTRLTVT.

The gene calls are TRBV9 and TRBJ2-7, with a weak D call TRBD2 (5 bases). The CDR3 covers 14 residues. Germline CDR1 and CDR2: SGDLS and YYNGEE. Between the trimmed V and J ends, which lost 3 bases and 2 bases, there was a span of 12 bases. The CDR3 region is CASSAGLVAYEQYF. The CDR3 nucleotides are TGTGCCAGCAGCGCGGGGTTGGTGGCCTACGAGCAGTACTTC.

The V call is TRBV4-1, the J call TRBJ1-1, with TRBD1 matching 8 bases. Germline assignment: CDR1 MGHRA and CDR2 YSYEKL. This CDR3 contains 16 residues. Trimming removed 6 bases from V and 2 bases from J; junction bases left unmatched: 11. As DNA, the CDR3 is TGCGCCAGCAGACACCTTACAGGGGGATTAAACACTGAAGCTTTCTTT. Its translation: CASRHLTGGLNTEAFF.

The chain employs TRBV30 and TRBJ1-5, with unresolved D. Germline CDR1 and CDR2: GTSNPN and SVGIG (reference sequence). V was shortened by 3 bases and J by 7 bases, with 16 bases between the two germline ends. The CDR3 loop spans 14 amino acids. The CDR3 loop reads CAWSSVGAGQPQHF. DNA of the CDR3: TGTGCCTGGAGCTCAGTGGGCGCGGGGCAGCCCCAGCATTTT.

V gene TRBV7-9 combines with J gene TRBJ1-2, with TRBD1 matching over 7 bases. Trimming at V came to 4 bases and at J to 5 bases, leaving 10 bases not matched to a gene. CDR3 length: 15 residues. Germline CDR1 SEHNR, CDR2 FQNEAQ (reference sequence). CDR3 DNA sequence: TGTGCCAGCAGCTGGGGACAGAGCCAGAGTTATGGCTACACCTTC. Protein: CASSWGQSQSYGYTF.

The chain carries TRBV7-9 and TRBJ2-7, with a tentative D call TRBD2 (6 bases). The length of the CDR3 is 14 residues. The germline V gene has CDR1 SEHNR and CDR2 FQNEAQ (reference sequence). The V end lost 3 bases, the J end lost 5 bases, and 14 bases lay between the germline ends. The CDR3 DNA sequence: TGTGCCAGCAGCTTGGTCGGGAGTAGGGACGAGCAGTACTTC. This codes for CASSLVGSRDEQYF.

V usage is TRBV7-2 and J usage is TRBJ1-1; D possibly corresponds to TRBD1 (6 bases). Germline V gene lookup returns CDR1 SGHTA and CDR2 FQGNSA. Trimming removed 3 bases at V and 1 base at J, with 12 bases between. This CDR3 is built from 15 residues. The CDR3 DNA reads TGTGCCAGCAGCTTCCGGGGGGCCACGAACACTGAAGCTTTCTTT. The encoded protein is CASSFRGATNTEAFF.

This sequence joins TRBV29-1 and TRBJ2-7; tentative D call: TRBD1 (5 bases). The V and J ends lost 7 bases and 4 bases respectively, with 20 bases between them. CDR1 and CDR2 (germline): SQVTM, ANQGSEA. The CDR3 contains 14 residues. CDR3 nucleotide sequence: TGCAGCGCCCGAAGACCGGAGTCAGGGTACGAGCAGTACTTC. It specifies CSARRPESGYEQYF.

This clone appeared once. J is TRBJ1-4 and V is TRBV10-3; 7 bases match TRBD1. J lost 0 bases, V lost 1 base, and 2 bases had no gene match. Germline CDR1 is ENHRY and CDR2 is SYGVKD. The CDR3 runs 16 residues. CDR3 sequence reads: CAISELTGPTNEKLFF. DNA of the CDR3: TGTGCCATCAGTGAGTTGACAGGGCCAACTAATGAAAAACTGTTTTTT.

This sequence joins TRBV4-1 and TRBJ2-1; TRBD1 matches 7 bases. CDR1 and CDR2 from the germline V gene are MGHRA and YSYEKL. The V gene end was trimmed by 4 bases and the J gene end by 3 bases; junction bases not matched to a gene: 6. The CDR3 extends over 15 amino acids. The CDR3 reads CASSPSGQIYNEQFF. The CDR3 DNA follows: TGCGCCAGCAGCCCGTCGGGACAGATCTACAATGAGCAGTTCTTC.

V usage is TRBV18 and J usage is TRBJ1-3; TRBD1 might be the D (5 bases). V lost 5 bases to trimming and J lost 2 bases, with 13 bases between them. This CDR3 comprises 15 residues. Germline V gene data show CDR1 as KGHSH and CDR2 as LQKENI. Here the CDR3 reads CASSASEGPGNTIYF. DNA for the CDR3: TGTGCCAGCTCAGCCTCGGAGGGGCCTGGAAACACCATATATTTT.

The rearrangement links TRBV4-2 to TRBJ1-2; TRBD1 is a possible D gene (6 bases). Germline V CDR1 and CDR2: LGHNA, YNFKEQ. Between the trimmed V and J ends, which lost 4 bases and 1 base, there was a span of 13 bases. This CDR3 is built from 15 residues. CDR3 amino acids: CASSPRDTDNYGYTF. Here the CDR3 DNA reads TGTGCCAGCAGCCCACGGGACACTGATAACTATGGCTACACCTTC.

This clone was seen once. Written as DNA, the CDR3 is TGTGCCTGGACCACCGGGGGGAACACCTTC. Encoded protein: CAWTTGGNTF. This chain links TRBV30 with TRBJ1-2, with D possibly being TRBD1 (5 bases). V was trimmed by 4 bases and J by 12 bases, leaving 12 bases between them. CDR3 length equals 10 residues. Looked up from germline, CDR1 is GTSNPN and CDR2 is SVGIG (reference sequence).

This clone was found a few times. The V call is TRBV4-1, the J call TRBJ1-4; D remains unclear. The germline V gene has CDR1 MGHRA and CDR2 YSYEKL. V lost 2 bases, J lost 5 bases, and 15 bases lay in between. The CDR3 runs to 16 residues. CDR3 DNA: TGCGCCAGCAGCCAATTTGGAGGGCCTCGGAATGAAAAACTGTTTTTT. Translating gives CASSQFGGPRNEKLFF.

The chain is built from TRBV30 and TRBJ1-2; 8 bases are a match to TRBD1. The length of the CDR3 is 14 residues. The V and J ends lost 0 bases and 6 bases, in that order; junction bases with no gene match: 6. The V gene's germline CDR1 is GTSNPN and CDR2 SVGIG (reference sequence). The CDR3 bases are TGTGCCTGGAGTGTACCGGGACAGGTGGATGGCTACACCTTC. It specifies CAWSVPGQVDGYTF.

Written as DNA, the CDR3 is TGTGCCAGCAGTTTACCGGGACTAGAATCAGATACGCAGTATTTT. This sequence encodes CASSLPGLESDTQYF. This chain uses TRBV27 with TRBJ2-3, with 8 nucleotides matching TRBD2. Germline V gene lookup returns CDR1 MNHEY and CDR2 SMNVEV (reference sequence). The CDR3 contains 15 residues. The junction had 5 bases not matched to a gene; V was cut back by 2 bases and J by 4 bases.

CDR3 sequence: CATTEKTGGEYNEQFF. DNA of the CDR3: TGTGCCACCACAGAGAAAACAGGGGGCGAATACAATGAGCAGTTCTTC. The chain joins TRBV5-6 to TRBJ2-1; 9 positions match TRBD1. The CDR3 spans 16 residues. The J segment lost 4 bases and the V segment lost 9 bases, leaving 14 bases of the junction unmatched. Germline V gene lookup returns CDR1 SGHDT and CDR2 YYEEEE.

The gene calls are TRBV7-6 and TRBJ1-2; 8 bases are a match to TRBD1. The CDR3 length is 14 residues. Germline trimming cut 5 bases from V and 4 bases from J; bases unmatched to any gene: 6. CDR1 and CDR2 (germline): SGHVS, FNYEAQ. The CDR3 bases are TGTGCCAGCAGCAACCGGGACAGGCCCTATGGCTACACCTTC. Amino acid sequence: CASSNRDRPYGYTF.

The V gene is TRBV5-8, the J gene TRBJ1-1; 12 bases agree with TRBD1. The CDR3 spans 15 residues. Germline assignment: CDR1 SGHTS and CDR2 YDEGEE. Germline trimming cut 4 bases from V and 11 bases from J; bases unmatched to any gene: 12. The CDR3: CASSSGTGGTEGAFF. Written as DNA, the CDR3 is TGTGCCAGCAGCAGCGGGACAGGGGGCACCGAGGGCGCTTTCTTT.

The chain is built from TRBV9 and TRBJ1-2; 7 bases are a match to TRBD1. The CDR3 spans 17 residues. CDR1 and CDR2 (germline): SGDLS, YYNGEE. V trimming: 2 bases; J trimming: 6 bases; junction bases outside the gene matches: 16. CDR3 residues: CASSVSTAGGSLDGYTF. DNA for the CDR3: TGTGCCAGCAGCGTCTCGACGGCAGGGGGAAGCTTAGATGGCTACACCTTC.

V usage is TRBV24-1 and J usage is TRBJ2-5; TRBD1 is a possible D gene (7 bases). V lost 9 bases, J lost 1 base, and 14 bases lay in between. The CDR3 has 14 residues. Germline values: CDR1 KGHDR, CDR2 SFDVKD. For the CDR3, the DNA is TGTGCCACCGCGGCGGGGACAGTCCAAGAGACCCAGTACTTC. It is translated as CATAAGTVQETQYF.

The CDR3 protein is CASSPKAAAHLTGELFF. Here the CDR3 DNA reads TGTGCCAGCAGCCCGAAAGCCGCCGCCCATCTGACCGGGGAGCTGTTTTTT. This chain joins TRBV7-2 and TRBJ2-2; D remains ambiguous. There are 17 residues in the CDR3. Germline V lookup: CDR1 SGHTA, CDR2 FQGNSA. Trimming removed 5 bases at V and 5 bases at J, with 21 bases between.

The chain links TRBV7-3 to TRBJ1-1; D gene ambiguous. Germline V gene data show CDR1 as SGHTA and CDR2 as FQGTGA. CDR3 size: 13 residues. The V end was cut by 5 bases, the J end by 3 bases, with 10 bases between. CDR3 sequence: CASSPTVHTEAFF. The CDR3 nucleotides read TGTGCCAGCAGCCCCACGGTCCACACTGAAGCTTTCTTT.